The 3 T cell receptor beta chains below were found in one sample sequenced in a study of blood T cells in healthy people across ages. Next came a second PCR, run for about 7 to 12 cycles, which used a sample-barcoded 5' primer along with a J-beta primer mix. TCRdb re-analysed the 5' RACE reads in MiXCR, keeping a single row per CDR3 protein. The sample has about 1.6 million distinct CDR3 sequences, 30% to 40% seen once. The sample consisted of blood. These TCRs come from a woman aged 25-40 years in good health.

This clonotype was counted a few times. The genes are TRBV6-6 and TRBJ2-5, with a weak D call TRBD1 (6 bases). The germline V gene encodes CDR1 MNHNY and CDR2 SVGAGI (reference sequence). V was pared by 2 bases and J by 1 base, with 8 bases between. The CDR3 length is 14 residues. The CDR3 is CASSYARGQETQYF. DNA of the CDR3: TGTGCCAGCAGTTACGCCAGGGGCCAAGAGACCCAGTACTTC.

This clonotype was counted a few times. The chain's CDR3 is CASSQGDSRTRVQYF. CDR3 bases: TGCGCCAGCAGCCAGGGGGACAGCCGAACACGCGTTCAGTACTTC. The chain is built from TRBV4-1 and TRBJ2-4, with TRBD1 identical over 7 bases. The CDR3 loop spans 15 amino acids. J lost 11 bases, V lost 3 bases, and 13 bases had no gene match. Germline-derived CDR1 and CDR2 are MGHRA and YSYEKL.

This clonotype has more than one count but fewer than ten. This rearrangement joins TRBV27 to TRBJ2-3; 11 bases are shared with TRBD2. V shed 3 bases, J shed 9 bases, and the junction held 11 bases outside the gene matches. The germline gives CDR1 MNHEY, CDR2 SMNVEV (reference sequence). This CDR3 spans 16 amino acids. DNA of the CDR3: TGTGCCAGCAGTTTTGTTGTAGCGGGGGGGCCTGAGACGCAGTATTTT. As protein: CASSFVVAGGPETQYF.